The clone carrying this T cell receptor (beta chain) was seen just once. This CDR3 has 15 amino acids. With 1 base clipped from V and 6 bases from J, the junction kept 8 bases outside the gene matches. Germline CDR1 is SGHVS and CDR2 is FQNEAQ. This record comes from a study of blood T cell repertoires in COVID-19. Turning to the study itself: The United States, Italy and Spain were the sources of the acute and convalescent COVID-19 samples.

Methods used by the authors: Scientists estimated how many nucleated cells there were by amplifying reference gene primers. Profiling relied on immunoSEQ multiplex PCR, and the TCRdb table lists in-frame clones only, not all of them. The V and J calls and clone size were taken over from that table, and D and trimming were inferred from the DNA. The table has some 100,000 clones, roughly 90% seen once. The sequence derives from a man between 60 and 75 years old with acute or convalescent COVID-19. The V and J genes are TRBV7-8 and TRBJ1-1; 7 bases match TRBD1. The sample consisted of peripheral blood. The CDR3 DNA sequence: TGTGCCAGCAGCTTAGTAATGACAGGGCTATCTGAAGCTTTCTTT. The encoded protein is CASSLVMTGLSEAFF. Full variable domain (remainder filled in from reference TRBV7-8 and TRBJ1-1): GAGVSQSPRYKVAKRGQDVALRCDPISGHVSLFWYQQALGQGPEFLTYFQNEAQLDKSGLPSDRFFAERPEGSVSTLKIQRTQQEDSAVYLCASSLVMTGLSEAFFGQGTRLTVV.